Listed below are T cell receptor beta chains from one sample, sequenced in a study of cytomegalovirus exposure and HLA in healthy donors. Using immunoSEQ multiplex PCR, the repertoire was profiled, and TCRdb retains in-frame clones only, with some absent. There are about 140,000 clones in the sample; over 60% occur only once, and 1.5% to 2% lies in the top ten. Sequenced sample: PBMCs. The receptors derive from a man aged 40-55 years in good health and CMV-seronegative. Both conserved end residues are part of each CDR3. The order of the fields is D gene, V gene, clone size, J gene, CDR3 protein, CDR3 DNA. D genes are given only for firm matches. Clone sizes are given selectively: once, few, many, or a class where the clone is expanded.

TRBD1	TRBV4-2	.	TRBJ1-3	CASSLQGGDRAYF	TGTGCCAGCAGCCTCCAAGGAGGGGACAGGGCCTATTTT
.	TRBV6-1	few	TRBJ1-6	CASSEGLQGLYNSPLHF	TGTGCCAGCAGTGAAGGATTACAGGGCCTCTATAATTCACCCCTCCACTTT
.	TRBV2	few	TRBJ2-7	CASATRGGHEQYF	TGTGCCAGCGCGACAAGGGGTGGTCACGAGCAGTACTTC
TRBD1	TRBV10-3	once	TRBJ1-2	CAITRTGYGYTF	TGTGCCATCACGAGGACAGGGTATGGCTACACCTTC
.	TRBV10-3	few	TRBJ2-6	CAISESGGSGANVLTF	TGTGCCATCAGTGAGTCAGGGGGCTCTGGGGCCAACGTCCTGACTTTC
TRBD2	TRBV30	.	TRBJ2-4	CAWGTSGAKNIQYF	TGTGCCTGGGGGACTAGCGGGGCGAAAAACATTCAGTACTTC
.	TRBV21-1	few	TRBJ2-7	CASSKYGASGPRPYEQYF	TGTGCCAGCAGCAAATATGGGGCTAGCGGTCCGCGTCCCTACGAGCAGTACTTC
TRBD1	TRBV4-1	.	TRBJ2-7	CASSQEPGQGNHEQYF	TGCGCCAGCAGCCAAGAACCGGGACAGGGAAACCACGAGCAGTACTTC
TRBD2	TRBV9	.	TRBJ2-3	CASSASGDRTDTQYF	TGTGCCAGCAGCGCTAGCGGGGACCGCACAGATACGCAGTATTTT
TRBD1	TRBV5-1	.	TRBJ1-2	CASSLEQGSSGYTF	TGCGCCAGCAGCTTGGAACAGGGGAGTAGTGGCTACACCTTC
.	TRBV14	once	TRBJ1-4	CASSQVSVSTNEKLFF	TGTGCCAGCAGCCAAGTGAGCGTCTCAACTAATGAAAAACTGTTTTTT
.	TRBV27	.	TRBJ1-2	CASSLVGTQLYGYTF	TGTGCCAGCAGTTTGGTCGGGACACAACTCTATGGCTACACCTTC